The 22 T cell receptor beta chains below come from one sample, sequenced in a study of blood T cell repertoires in COVID-19. Clones were sequenced by immunoSEQ multiplex PCR, and TCRdb holds only the in-frame ones, with some missing. Among under 300,000 clones listed, around nine tenths were seen once. The sequenced sample was PBMCs or T cells enriched from blood (not recorded which). These receptors all stem from a woman in her thirties or forties who had recovered from COVID-19.

This chain uses TRBV5-8 with TRBJ1-2; weak D call: TRBD1 (5 bases). Germline V CDR1 and CDR2: SGHTS, YDEGEE. The CDR3 loop spans 15 amino acids. V lost 1 base and J 0 bases, leaving 10 bases between the germline ends. The CDR3 nucleotides read TGTGCCAGCAGCTTGTGGCAGGGCCCTAACTATGGCTACACCTTC. It codes for CASSLWQGPNYGYTF.

The V and J genes are TRBV28 and TRBJ1-2; D is unresolved. Germline CDR1 reads MDHEN; CDR2 reads SYDVKM. Deletions cut 3 bases from V and 3 bases from J, with 8 bases between. CDR3 length: 13 residues. In nucleotides, the CDR3 is TGTGCCAGCAGTTTGAACAAATACTATGGCTACACCTTC. Translating it yields CASSLNKYYGYTF.

This chain joins TRBV9 and TRBJ2-1; D is perhaps TRBD1 (5 bases). Germline V gene data show CDR1 as SGDLS and CDR2 as YYNGEE. This CDR3 region has 14 residues. V was shortened by 0 bases and J by 5 bases, with 9 bases between the two germline ends. For the CDR3, the DNA is TGTGCCAGCAGCGTAGGCCAGGGCGACAATGAGCAGTTCTTC. Encoded protein: CASSVGQGDNEQFF.

This clone was detected only once. The chain uses TRBV30 and TRBJ1-2; D remains ambiguous. Germline CDR1 GTSNPN, CDR2 SVGIG (reference sequence). CDR3 length equals 11 residues. V lost 0 bases to trimming and J lost 7 bases, with 6 bases between them. CDR3 protein: CAWSVTSGYTF. The CDR3 nucleotides are TGTGCCTGGAGTGTAACTTCTGGCTACACCTTC.

This rearrangement joins TRBV13 to TRBJ2-7, with 7 nucleotides matching TRBD1. There are 14 residues in the CDR3. With 5 bases clipped from V and 3 bases from J, the junction kept 7 bases outside the gene matches. Germline V gene lookup returns CDR1 PRHDT and CDR2 FYEKMQ (reference sequence). The CDR3 region is CASSTYRDSYEQYF. DNA for the CDR3: TGTGCCAGCAGCACCTACCGGGACAGCTACGAGCAGTACTTC.

J is TRBJ2-3 and V is TRBV21-1; no check of the table's D call, TRBD2, against the DNA was made. TRBV21-1 is shown as a pseudogene. This CDR3 contains 15 residues. The CDR3 loop reads CASKGCGGLLYTQYF. As DNA, the CDR3 is TGTGCCAGCAAGGGATGCGGGGGACTTTTGTATACGCAGTATTTT.

The genes are TRBV5-1 and TRBJ1-1, with D tentatively TRBD1 (6 bases). CDR1 SGHRS and CDR2 YFSETQ come from the germline V gene. CDR3 length: 15 residues. Trimming stripped 3 bases from V and 0 bases from J, with 12 bases between. DNA for the CDR3: TGCGCCAGCAGCTACCTTACAGGGCTGAACACTGAAGCTTTCTTT. Translation: CASSYLTGLNTEAFF.

The chain employs TRBV3-1 (or the pseudogene TRBV3-2) and TRBJ1-5, with unresolved D. The germline V gene has CDR1 LGHDT and CDR2 YNNKEL (reference sequence). This CDR3 is built from 15 residues. The ends were cut back, 0 bases at V and 4 bases at J, with 10 bases in the middle. The CDR3 DNA is TGTGCCAGCAGCCAAGATATCGAGGATAATCAGCCCCAGCATTTT. Amino acids: CASSQDIEDNQPQHF.

The chain carries TRBV2 and TRBJ2-2; the D gene is possibly TRBD2 (5 bases). Trimming shortened V by 8 bases and J by 4 bases, and 20 bases separated the two germline ends. The CDR3 covers 16 residues. The germline gives CDR1 SNHLY, CDR2 FYNNEI. The CDR3 nucleotides are TGTGCCAGCGCCGATCCCCCGGCCGGAGGCACCGGGGAGCTGTTTTTT. As protein: CASADPPAGGTGELFF.

The CDR3 reads CASSFEVVFFGSNQPQHF. CDR3 nucleotide sequence: TGTGCCAGCAGCTTTGAAGTAGTTTTTTTCGGTAGCAATCAGCCCCAGCATTTT. V and J are TRBV5-5 and TRBJ1-5; D gene uncertain. Germline V gene sequence: CDR1 SGHKS, CDR2 YYEKEE (reference sequence). The V end lost 2 bases, the J end lost 0 bases, and 18 bases lay between the germline ends. The CDR3 is 18 amino acids.

V gene TRBV21-1 combines with J gene TRBJ1-5. TRBV21-1 is marked as a pseudogene. The CDR3 spans 15 residues. The CDR3 sequence: CAVTQGGAAGQPQHF. The CDR3 DNA reads TGTGCCGTCACCCAGGGAGGGGCGGCTGGCCAGCCCCAGCATTTT.

The rearrangement joins TRBV7-2 to TRBJ2-1; no clear D. Trimming took 0 bases from V and 5 from J, leaving 5 bases between them. The CDR3 is made up of 13 amino acids. Germline loops: CDR1 SGHTA, CDR2 FQGNSA. The CDR3: CASSLAGHNEQFF. In DNA, the CDR3 is TGTGCCAGCAGCTTAGCTGGGCACAATGAGCAGTTCTTC.

This chain joins TRBV27 and TRBJ1-1; no clear D. Germline CDR1 reads MNHEY; CDR2 reads SMNVEV (reference sequence). The V and J ends lost 6 bases and 5 bases respectively, with 22 bases between them. The CDR3 covers 16 residues. The CDR3 spells CASSPTRIAQRTEAFF. CDR3 nucleotide sequence: TGTGCCAGCAGCCCCACTAGAATTGCTCAGAGGACTGAAGCTTTCTTT.

This clone was picked up a small number of times. DNA of the CDR3: TGTGCCAGCACCTTGGGGGGACAGGGGGTTGAAAAACTGTTTTTT. Its protein is CASTLGGQGVEKLFF. V and J are TRBV2 and TRBJ1-4; the match to TRBD1 covers 11 bases. Germline CDR1 reads SNHLY; CDR2 reads FYNNEI. V was pared by 7 bases and J by 7 bases, with 8 bases of the junction left unmatched. This CDR3 region has 15 residues. Using reference TRBV2 and TRBJ1-4 for the parts outside the CDR3, the full variable domain is EPEVTQTPSHQVTQMGQEVILRCVPISNHLYFYWYRQILGQKVEFLVSFYNNEISEKSEIFDDQFSVERPDGSNFTLKIRSTKLEDSAMYFCASTLGGQGVEKLFFGSGTQLSVL.

This chain links TRBV18 with TRBJ2-1, with D possibly TRBD2 on 5 matching bases. CDR3 length equals 16 residues. V gave up 3 bases and J gave up 9 bases, with 21 bases separating them. The V gene's germline CDR1 is KGHSH and CDR2 LQKENI. The CDR3 DNA is TGTGCCAGCTCACCTAATGAGGGCCTCACGACCAGTGAGCAGTTCTTC. Translated, it gives CASSPNEGLTTSEQFF.

This clone was counted once. The chain has TRBV5-1 and TRBJ2-7; TRBD1 might be the D (6 bases). The CDR3 covers 13 residues. Trimming shortened V by 4 bases and J by 1 base, and 9 bases separated the two germline ends. Germline lookup yields CDR1 SGHRS and CDR2 YFSETQ. CDR3 DNA sequence: TGCGCCAGCAGCATCGGACAGTCCTACGAGCAGTACTTC. Its translation is CASSIGQSYEQYF.

The chain employs TRBV3-1 (or the pseudogene TRBV3-2) and TRBJ2-2; 8 positions agree with TRBD1. Germline CDR1 is LGHDT and CDR2 is YNNKEL (reference sequence). The CDR3 covers 15 residues. The V and J ends lost 4 bases and 3 bases, in that order; junction bases with no gene match: 4. The CDR3 spells CASSLGQGYTGELFF. Written as DNA, the CDR3 is TGTGCCAGCAGCCTCGGACAGGGCTACACCGGGGAGCTGTTTTTT.

The rearrangement joins TRBV7-2 to TRBJ1-1; 7 bases agree with TRBD1. The germline CDR1 and CDR2 sequences are SGHTA and FQGNSA. Unmatched junction bases numbered 3, after V lost 5 bases and J lost 0 bases. This CDR3 has 14 amino acids. CDR3 nucleotides: TGTGCCAGCAGCCAGACAGGGTTGAACACTGAAGCTTTCTTT. Translation: CASSQTGLNTEAFF.

The CDR3 nucleotides are TGTGCCAGCAGCTCGACACAAGAAAAACTGTTTTTT. Translation gives CASSSTQEKLFF. The chain combines TRBV12-3 or TRBV12-4 with TRBJ1-4; no clear D. The CDR3 is 12 amino acids. The V gene lost 6 bases and the J gene lost 8 bases, with 10 bases spanning the gap.

The chain carries TRBV20-1 and TRBJ1-1; no clear D gene. The CDR3 length is 11 residues. Germline CDR1 DFQATT, CDR2 SNEGSKA (reference sequence). V was pared by 3 bases and J by 5 bases, with 7 bases between. This chain's CDR3 is CSASRVTEAFF. Written as DNA, the CDR3 is TGCAGTGCTAGTCGGGTGACTGAAGCTTTCTTT.

This rearrangement joins TRBV21-1 to TRBJ2-1; the table's D call, TRBD2, has no DNA check behind it. TRBV21-1 is labeled a pseudogene. The CDR3 has 17 amino acids. The DNA for the CDR3 is TGTGCCAGCAGCAAAGAGCGGGAGGGAGAATCCTACAATGAGCAGTTCTTC. It specifies CASSKEREGESYNEQFF.

This chain uses TRBV5-4 with TRBJ2-5; 15 bases fit TRBD2. The CDR3 consists of 18 residues. With 4 bases clipped from V and 0 bases from J, the junction kept 7 bases outside the gene matches. Germline V gene sequence: CDR1 SGHNT, CDR2 YYREEE (reference sequence). The CDR3 is CASSGRTSGGGYQETQYF. CDR3 nucleotides: TGTGCCAGCAGCGGTAGGACTAGCGGGGGGGGGTACCAAGAGACCCAGTACTTC. The variable domain in full, completed from reference TRBV5-4 and TRBJ2-5, reads ETGVTQSPTHLIKTRGQQVTLRCSSQSGHNTVSWYQQALGQGPQFIFQYYREEENGRGNFPPRFSGLQFPNYSSELNVNALELDDSALYLCASSGRTSGGGYQETQYFGPGTRLLVL.